This section outlines one T cell receptor (beta chain) sequence together with its context. It lacks a known antigen. Qualities for individual bases were not recorded, and no much larger clone is one base off. The sample's time point label is to be understood as: about 28 days (+/-7) after the second vaccine dose. The sample's treatment or condition label is to be understood as: meningococcal conjugate vaccine given as trial control. Vaccinee samples came from UK trials COV001 and COV002, including a single-blind randomized controlled phase 2/3 trial of AZD1222 (ChAdOx1 nCoV-19) in healthy adults. For TCRbeta chain sequencing, PBMC samples from trial participants were taken at day 0 and at day 28 after the second dose. The CDR3 regions of human TCRbeta chains were analyzed by immunosequencing. Per the source publication's procedure: Repertoire TCRs were checked for matches against a reference library of SARS-CoV-2-specific TCRs that had been generated using the MIRA antigen-specificity platform. Breadth was defined as the fraction of unique TCRs that were SARS-CoV-2-associated. Depth was defined as the fraction of total T cells that were SARS-CoV-2-associated. Using the MIRA data, every spike-specific TCR was mapped to the spike region that the TCR reacted to and assigned to either a CD4 or a CD8 class. Log10-transformed breadth and depth values were compared by one-way ANOVA with Sidak's multiple comparisons tests. The clones in this table, taken by TCRdb from immuneACCESS, are in-frame only. Not every clone is retained; where verified, under half of the shortfall comes from an unresolved V gene, and the cause of the rest is unknown. V, J and clone size reflect that table, while D and trimming were determined from the DNA. The sample contains about 75,000 clones, around 88% of them found a single time. Of the sample, roughly 10% falls within the top ten clones.

This record comes from a study of T cell responses to AZD1222 COVID-19 vaccine (dated by TCRdb to the early 2020s). In terms of the full investigation: TCR sequencing was performed for over 230 trial participants, of whom 200 to 210 were given two doses of AZD1222 and approximately 25 were given two doses of MenACWY control vaccine. Trial participants were enrolled by age into 18-55, 56-69 and 70-plus year subgroups, with approximately 160, 26 and 62 TCR-sequenced participants respectively.

What the authors observed across the whole study: After two AZD1222 doses, spike-specific TCR breadth and depth were significantly higher than at day 0 and than in MenACWY recipients. Epitopes outside the regions mutated in the B.1.351 and B.1.1.7 variants were reportedly recognized by nearly half of the unique spike-specific TCRs. The whole spike protein was spanned by vaccine-associated CD4 TCRs, and dominant responses were seen in regions 160-218 and 743-854. Because no samples from the day 14 peak response were available, repertoires could be characterized only after the peak T cell response. The 56-69-year group was small, and its depth increase did not reach significance, likely because of low power. Participants were mostly white British and included more females than males, and it was suggested by the authors that clonal diversity may have been underestimated. Only 5 to 7 AZD1222 recipients were SARS-CoV-2 seropositive at baseline, limiting conclusions about previously exposed vaccinees.

CDR1 and CDR2 are drawn from the germline V gene (reference sequence): WNHNN, SYGVQD. V is pared back by 4 bases and J by 7 bases, with 13 bases lying between the germline termini. The CDR3 runs 13 amino acids, cysteine and phenylalanine included. Just CDR3 DNA is preserved here, 39 bases in frame from base 1. The chain employs TRBV10-1 and TRBJ1-2; the D gene lacks a confident call. This clonotype was obtained from an adult who received the MenACWY meningococcal vaccine as a control. The source was peripheral blood, collected 28 days after the second dose of the MenACWY control vaccine. The bases read TGCGCCAGCAGTGCTTTGGATAGCTCTGGCTACACCTTC. The resulting protein is CASSALDSSGYTF.